Included here is one T cell receptor beta chain sequence, with context. No antigen is known for it. The data were obtained in a study of vaccination and CD4 T cells after COVID-19. Study-level points and caveats: Median SARS-CoV-2-reactive clonotype numbers went from approximately 21 to 38; this increase was not significant.

Cultured CD4+ T cell DNA was sequenced using the Oncomine TCR Beta short-read assay. Genomic DNA from cultured CD4+ T cells was extracted. From the PCR reads, TCRdb called clonotypes with MiXCR, one entry per CDR3 protein. The sample lists about 18,000 distinct CDR3 sequences; 35% to 50% were seen once. From germline, CDR1 is SEHNR and CDR2 FQNEAQ (reference sequence). The V gene lost 1 base and the J gene lost 7 bases, with 16 bases spanning the gap. The CDR3 extends over 16 amino acids. As to treatment: approximately 9-day PBMC culture with coronavirus spike peptide pools or control peptides (ViraFEST assay). Before TCRs were sequenced, ViraFEST expanded antigen-specific T cells with peptide pools. Positive PCR dates covered March to December 2020, before US Alpha, Beta and Delta variants.

The sequence derives from a human donor who had recovered from COVID-19. The material was CD4+ T cells from blood, cultured in vitro, obtained after SARS-CoV-2 vaccination. The chain carries TRBV7-9 and TRBJ2-2; D remains unclear. CDR3: CASSLEAGRLGGELFF. CDR3 coding DNA: TGTGCCAGCAGCTTAGAGGCAGGCCGGTTGGGCGGGGAGCTGTTTTTT.